This is a list of T cell receptor beta chains from one sample in a study of cytomegalovirus exposure and HLA in healthy donors. The assay was immunoSEQ multiplex PCR, and TCRdb's table has in-frame clones only and misses some. Of about 210,000 clones in the sample, 70% to 85% were seen once. Material: PBMCs. Every receptor here comes from a man aged 40-50 years in good health and CMV-seropositive. Both conserved end residues are part of each CDR3. D genes are given only for firm matches. Size values are once, few and many counts, or a class for expanded clones, and some rows have none.

d_gene	j_gene	v_gene	abundance	CDR3nt	CDR3aa
TRBD1	TRBJ2-3	TRBV7-3	-	TGTGCCAGCAGCCCTCGACAGGGGGCGGTGGATACGCAGTATTTT	CASSPRQGAVDTQYF
-	TRBJ2-2	TRBV5-1	-	TGCGCCAGCACGTACGACAGGATAAACACCGGGGAGCTGTTTTTT	CASTYDRINTGELFF
TRBD1	TRBJ1-6	TRBV5-6	-	TGTGCCAGCAGCCTGGGACAGGGGGTCGGGTCACCCCTCCACTTT	CASSLGQGVGSPLHF
TRBD2	TRBJ2-7	TRBV6-6	-	TGTGCCAGCAGTTACTCGACCGGGCTAGCGGGCTACGAGCAGTACTTC	CASSYSTGLAGYEQYF
-	TRBJ2-5	TRBV28	once	TGTGCCAGCAGCCCCGGCGGGGAGGAGACCCAGTACTTC	CASSPGGEETQYF
-	TRBJ2-5	TRBV5-6	-	TGTGCCAGCAGCCCGAGGTACGGCCGGGGGGAGACCCAGTACTTC	CASSPRYGRGETQYF
TRBD1	TRBJ2-2	TRBV19	-	TGTGCCACTTCGACAGGGATTAGAAACACCGGGGAGCTGTTTTTT	CATSTGIRNTGELFF
TRBD1	TRBJ2-7	TRBV15	once	TGTGCCACCAGCCGCCTACGACAGGGGGAAAACGAGCAGTACTTC	CATSRLRQGENEQYF
TRBD2	TRBJ2-3	TRBV9	-	TGTGCCAGCAGCGTAGAGGCTAGCGGGAGAGATACGCAGTATTTT	CASSVEASGRDTQYF
-	TRBJ2-2	TRBV7-7	-	TGTGCCAGCAGCTTAGTGGCAGACACCGGGGAGCTGTTTTTT	CASSLVADTGELFF
TRBD2	TRBJ2-3	TRBV5-1	-	TGCGCCAGCAGCTTGGGGACTAGCGGGAGTTCAGATACGCAGTATTTT	CASSLGTSGSSDTQYF